Following are 32 T cell receptor beta chains from one sample sequenced in a study of CD8 T cells in Susac syndrome. Random hexamers were used to reverse transcribe roughly 0.45 to 1 ug of RNA. TCRdb used MiXCR to reprocess the immunoSEQ multiplex PCR reads, holding one entry per CDR3 protein. This sample has about 440,000 distinct CDR3 sequences, with more than 80% found just once. Sequencing was performed on CD8+ T cells from PBMCs. All receptors derive from a human donor with multiple sclerosis.

The chain carries TRBV16 and TRBJ1-5, with a possible D match to TRBD1 (5 bases). The CDR3 consists of 14 residues. CDR1 KGHSY and CDR2 FQNENV come from the germline V gene. Trimming took 1 base from V and 4 from J, leaving 8 bases between them. CDR3 residues: CASSQWGINQPQHF. The DNA for the CDR3 is TGTGCCAGCAGCCAATGGGGGATTAATCAGCCCCAGCATTTT.

This clonotype was recorded only once. The rearrangement joins TRBV13 to TRBJ2-5; D perhaps matches TRBD2 (5 bases). Per germline, CDR1 PRHDT and CDR2 FYEKMQ (reference sequence). V lost 6 bases to trimming and J lost 5 bases, with 22 bases between them. The CDR3 runs 16 residues. The CDR3 DNA follows: TGTGCCAGCAGTACCCTAAAACGGGATTCGTTTGAGACCCAGTACTTC. This gives the protein CASSTLKRDSFETQYF.

V usage is TRBV6-5 and J usage is TRBJ2-3; D unresolved. The V gene's germline CDR1 is MNHEY and CDR2 SVGAGI. The CDR3 has 21 amino acids. Trimming pared 0 bases from V and 3 bases from J, leaving 28 bases between. CDR3 residues: CASSYSSMRPTLSGSTDTQYF. For the CDR3, the DNA is TGTGCCAGCAGTTACTCGAGCATGCGACCCACGCTTTCCGGGTCTACAGATACGCAGTATTTT.

The chain carries TRBV5-6 and TRBJ2-7, with unresolved D. Looked up from germline, CDR1 is SGHDT and CDR2 is YYEEEE. The CDR3 loop spans 15 amino acids. V was clipped by 5 bases and J by 3 bases, with 18 bases between them. The CDR3 nucleotides read TGTGCCAGCAGTTCTCCTCAGGACGGAAACTACGAGCAGTACTTC. The encoded protein is CASSSPQDGNYEQYF.

The rearrangement joins TRBV7-9 to TRBJ1-1, with D maybe TRBD1 (6 bases). V gave up 5 bases and J gave up 4 bases, with 17 bases separating them. CDR3 length: 15 amino acids. From germline, CDR1 is SEHNR and CDR2 FQNEAQ (reference sequence). The CDR3 DNA is TGTGCCAGCAGCACTCGGACAGTCTCAGGCACTGAAGCTTTCTTT. Its translation is CASSTRTVSGTEAFF. Full variable domain (missing parts from reference TRBV7-9 and TRBJ1-1): DTGVSQNPRHKITKRGQNVTFRCDPISEHNRLYWYRQTLGQGPEFLTYFQNEAQLEKSRLLSDRFSAERPKGSFSTLEIQRTEQGDSAMYLCASSTRTVSGTEAFFGQGTRLTVV.

This clonotype occurred once. The chain links TRBV2 to TRBJ2-4; TRBD1 is a possible D gene (5 bases). This CDR3 has 16 residues. Trimming removed 3 bases at V and 3 bases at J, with 15 bases between. The germline gives CDR1 SNHLY, CDR2 FYNNEI. The chain's CDR3 is CASSETDNLIKNIQYF. The CDR3, as DNA: TGTGCCAGCAGTGAGACGGACAACCTAATCAAAAACATTCAGTACTTC.

This chain joins TRBV19 and TRBJ2-1; D may be TRBD2 (6 bases). Trimming left V 1 base short and J 5 bases short, with 12 bases between. The CDR3 consists of 15 residues. Looked up from germline, CDR1 is LNHDA and CDR2 is SQIVND (reference sequence). The CDR3 coding sequence is TGTGCCAGTAGTATAGGGGCGGGACCAAACAATGAGCAGTTCTTC. This gives the protein CASSIGAGPNNEQFF.

The chain recombines TRBV27 with TRBJ2-7; tentatively, D is TRBD1 (6 bases). The CDR3 is made up of 13 amino acids. CDR1 is MNHEY and CDR2 is SMNVEV in the germline V gene (reference sequence). Trimming removed 7 bases from V and 2 bases from J, with 12 bases in between. The CDR3 bases are TGTGCCAGCACCCAAGGGGGACCCTACGAGCAGTACTTC. Its translation is CASTQGGPYEQYF.

The chain is built from TRBV7-9 and TRBJ2-7; D gene unclear. Germline CDR1 reads SEHNR; CDR2 reads FQNEAQ (reference sequence). The ends were cut back, 0 bases at V and 5 bases at J, with 5 bases in the middle. This CDR3 has 12 amino acids. The CDR3 DNA reads TGTGCCAGCAGCTTAGCGTCAAACGAGCAGTACTTC. It encodes CASSLASNEQYF.

This chain joins TRBV6-1 and TRBJ1-2, with TRBD1 matching over 9 bases. Trimming cost V 0 bases and J 7 bases; bases outside gene matches: 12. The CDR3 has 17 residues. CDR1 MNHNS and CDR2 SASEGT come from the germline V gene. CDR3: CASSEAPYRTGEGGYTF. The CDR3 bases are TGTGCCAGCAGTGAAGCTCCTTATCGGACAGGGGAAGGTGGCTACACCTTC.

The rearrangement uses TRBV25-1 and TRBJ2-7; no clear D gene. CDR3 length equals 17 residues. Trimming stripped 1 base from V and 0 bases from J, with 16 bases between. Germline V lookup: CDR1 MGHDK, CDR2 SYGVNS. CDR3 sequence (DNA): TGTGCCAGCAGTGAATTTGTAAACACCGATTTCTCCTACGAGCAGTACTTC. This sequence encodes CASSEFVNTDFSYEQYF.

The chain joins TRBV4-1 to TRBJ2-1; the match to TRBD2 covers 13 bases. The V gene's germline CDR1 is MGHRA and CDR2 YSYEKL. Trimming cost V 2 bases and J 9 bases; bases outside gene matches: 13. The CDR3 runs to 18 residues. This CDR3 is CASSQISSLAGGVGEQFF. The CDR3 DNA is TGCGCCAGCAGCCAAATCTCCTCACTAGCGGGAGGGGTAGGTGAGCAGTTCTTC.

The V gene is TRBV12-3 or TRBV12-4, the J gene TRBJ1-5; 9 bases match TRBD1. The trim removed 4 bases at V and 2 bases at J, leaving 12 bases unmatched. The CDR3 extends over 18 amino acids. This CDR3 reads CASSCDHRGRVRNQPQHF. The CDR3 DNA follows: TGTGCCAGCAGTTGCGACCACAGGGGGCGAGTGCGCAATCAGCCCCAGCATTTT.

The gene calls are TRBV11-2 and TRBJ2-2; possible D gene TRBD1, 5 bases. The germline V gene encodes CDR1 SGHAT and CDR2 FQNNGV. Trimming cost V 0 bases and J 2 bases, with 13 bases left between them. This CDR3 has 17 amino acids. The CDR3 coding sequence is TGTGCCAGCAGCTTAGATAGTGGCAGGGAAAACACCGGGGAGCTGTTTTTT. Its translation is CASSLDSGRENTGELFF. The complete variable domain, with remaining parts taken from reference TRBV11-2 and TRBJ2-2, reads EAGVAQSPRYKIIEKRQSVAFWCNPISGHATLYWYQQILGQGPKLLIQFQNNGVVDDSQLPKDRFSAERLKGVDSTLKIQPAKLEDSAVYLCASSLDSGRENTGELFFGEGSRLTVL.

J is TRBJ1-4 and V is TRBV4-1; 7 bases line up with TRBD1. The CDR3 length is 19 residues. Germline V CDR1 and CDR2: MGHRA, YSYEKL. The V and J ends lost 0 bases and 0 bases, in that order; junction bases with no gene match: 10. This chain's CDR3 is CASSQDLMRGQTTNEKLFF. CDR3 bases: TGCGCCAGCAGCCAAGATCTTATGAGGGGGCAGACAACTAATGAAAAACTGTTTTTT.

The CDR3 coding sequence is TGCGCCAGCAGTCAATCGACAGGGGGTGACTCCTACGAGCAGTACTTC. It specifies CASSQSTGGDSYEQYF. The rearrangement joins TRBV23-1 to TRBJ2-7, with TRBD1 matching 9 bases. TRBV23-1 is given ORF status, its function remaining uncertain. Trimming at V came to 0 bases and at J to 0 bases, leaving 3 bases not matched to a gene. This CDR3 is built from 16 residues.

The CDR3 protein is CASRRSGNTIYF. The DNA for the CDR3 is TGTGCCAGTCGCCGCTCTGGAAACACCATATATTTT. The chain links TRBV11-2 to TRBJ1-3, with D unclear. Trimming left V 9 bases short and J 0 bases short, with 6 bases between. The germline gives CDR1 SGHAT, CDR2 FQNNGV. The CDR3 is 12 amino acids.

The chain links TRBV27 to TRBJ2-1; 9 bases are a match to TRBD1. This CDR3 spans 15 amino acids. The V and J ends lost 6 bases and 4 bases, in that order; junction bases with no gene match: 7. CDR1 and CDR2 from the germline V gene are MNHEY and SMNVEV (reference sequence). The CDR3 is CASRLTGTGYNEQFF. The CDR3 DNA sequence: TGTGCCAGCAGGCTTACCGGGACAGGGTACAATGAGCAGTTCTTC.

The chain carries TRBV19 and TRBJ2-1, with 10 bases aligning to TRBD2. Germline values: CDR1 LNHDA, CDR2 SQIVND (reference sequence). Trimming took 11 bases from V and 9 from J; bases not matched to a gene: 10. The CDR3 is 13 residues long. The CDR3 DNA follows: TGTGCCGTAGGGCCCGGGACTAGCGTTGAGCAGTTCTTC. The encoded protein is CAVGPGTSVEQFF. Using reference TRBV19 and TRBJ2-1 for the parts outside the CDR3, the full variable domain is DGGITQSPKYLFRKEGQNVTLSCEQNLNHDAMYWYRQDPGQGLRLIYYSQIVNDFQKGDIAEGYSVSREKKESFPLTVTSAQKNPTAFYLCAVGPGTSVEQFFGPGTRLTVL.

The rearrangement joins TRBV7-6 to TRBJ2-1, with 7 bases aligning to TRBD2. Germline values: CDR1 SGHVS, CDR2 FNYEAQ. CDR3 size: 15 residues. The V segment lost 0 bases and the J segment 4 bases; nucleotides outside the gene matches: 3. CDR3 sequence: CASSLAQRGYNEQFF. CDR3 DNA sequence: TGTGCCAGCAGCTTAGCCCAGCGGGGATACAATGAGCAGTTCTTC.

V gene TRBV12-3 or TRBV12-4 combines with J gene TRBJ2-7; D gene unclear. Trimming removed 1 base at V and 5 bases at J, with 12 bases between. The CDR3 extends over 14 amino acids. This CDR3 reads CASSLGHGFHEQYF. CDR3 sequence (DNA): TGTGCCAGCAGTTTAGGGCATGGGTTCCACGAGCAGTACTTC.

The rearrangement joins TRBV12-3 or TRBV12-4 to TRBJ2-7; maybe TRBD2 (5 bases). Trimming shortened V by 6 bases and J by 0 bases, and 15 bases separated the two germline ends. This CDR3 region has 15 residues. The CDR3 loop reads CASSAPGKSSYEQYF. CDR3 sequence (DNA): TGTGCCAGCAGCGCCCCCGGGAAGAGCTCCTACGAGCAGTACTTC.

V and J are TRBV2 and TRBJ1-1; the D is unclear. The CDR3 consists of 16 residues. CDR1 is SNHLY and CDR2 is FYNNEI in the germline V gene. The V end was cut by 2 bases, the J end by 4 bases, with 17 bases between. CDR3 bases: TGTGCCAGCAGTGAAATCCTGGGTAAGGAGGGCACTGAAGCTTTCTTT. It yields the protein CASSEILGKEGTEAFF.

The gene calls are TRBV11-2 and TRBJ2-5, with 14 bases lining up with TRBD2. V was clipped by 4 bases and J by 5 bases; unmatched bases: 12. Germline assignment: CDR1 SGHAT and CDR2 FQNNGV. The CDR3 runs 18 residues. The CDR3 sequence: CASSSGTSGGWLGETQYF. In DNA form, the CDR3 reads TGTGCCAGCAGCTCCGGGACTAGCGGGGGCTGGTTGGGGGAGACCCAGTACTTC.

This sequence joins TRBV28 and TRBJ1-5, with D perhaps TRBD1 (5 bases). The V gene's germline CDR1 is MDHEN and CDR2 SYDVKM. The V and J ends lost 5 bases and 2 bases respectively, with 13 bases between them. CDR3 length equals 15 residues. The CDR3 loop reads CASSPQRGGNQPQHF. Here the CDR3 DNA reads TGTGCCAGCAGTCCTCAGAGGGGAGGCAATCAGCCCCAGCATTTT.

This chain joins TRBV24-1 and TRBJ2-5, with no clear D. Germline assignment: CDR1 KGHDR and CDR2 SFDVKD. V shed 5 bases and J shed 5 bases, with 14 bases lying between them. There are 14 residues in the CDR3. The CDR3 here is CATSGFEHPETQYF. CDR3 DNA sequence: TGTGCCACCAGTGGATTCGAGCATCCGGAGACCCAGTACTTC.

This chain uses TRBV19 with TRBJ1-1; D not resolved. CDR1 and CDR2 (germline): LNHDA, SQIVND (reference sequence). This CDR3 is built from 13 residues. V lost 1 base, J lost 5 bases, and 8 bases lay in between. The CDR3 nucleotides read TGTGCCAGTAGTATAGCCGCGGGGACTGAAGCTTTCTTT. This sequence encodes CASSIAAGTEAFF. Full variable domain (missing parts from reference TRBV19 and TRBJ1-1): DGGITQSPKYLFRKEGQNVTLSCEQNLNHDAMYWYRQDPGQGLRLIYYSQIVNDFQKGDIAEGYSVSREKKESFPLTVTSAQKNPTAFYLCASSIAAGTEAFFGQGTRLTVV.

The J gene is TRBJ2-7, the V gene TRBV4-1; no clear D. Per the germline V gene, CDR1 is MGHRA and CDR2 is YSYEKL. The CDR3 covers 15 residues. Trimming pared 3 bases from V and 1 base from J, leaving 13 bases between. CDR3 in DNA: TGCGCCAGCAGCCACCCGGGCGACCCATCCTACGAGCAGTACTTC. Its translation is CASSHPGDPSYEQYF.

The V and J genes are TRBV29-1 and TRBJ2-4; D possibly corresponds to TRBD1 (5 bases). The CDR3 is 16 residues long. Trimming pared 6 bases from V and 2 bases from J, leaving 20 bases between. Germline lookup yields CDR1 SQVTM and CDR2 ANQGSEA. The CDR3 DNA is TGCAGCGTGACAGTTCTCCTCCGCCAGCCCAAAAACATTCAGTACTTC. Encoded protein: CSVTVLLRQPKNIQYF.

The chain is built from TRBV29-1 and TRBJ2-7; D possibly corresponds to TRBD2 (6 bases). This CDR3 is built from 12 residues. V was trimmed by 2 bases and J by 4 bases, leaving 9 bases between them. CDR1 and CDR2 from the germline V gene are SQVTM and ANQGSEA. The CDR3 nucleotides read TGCAGCGTTGAAACGGAGGGGTACGAGCAGTACTTC. As protein: CSVETEGYEQYF.

The chain uses TRBV2 and TRBJ2-3; either TRBD1 or TRBD2 may supply D (5 bases each). The CDR3 has 13 amino acids. Trimming took off 7 bases at V and 2 bases at J, with 10 bases between the two ends. Germline-derived CDR1 and CDR2 are SNHLY and FYNNEI. CDR3 sequence: CASNTGLTDTQYF. Written as DNA, the CDR3 is TGTGCCAGCAACACGGGGCTCACAGATACGCAGTATTTT.

This clonotype was counted a few times. The chain joins TRBV28 to TRBJ1-1; D remains unclear. There are 14 residues in the CDR3. Germline lookup yields CDR1 MDHEN and CDR2 SYDVKM. Between the trimmed V and J ends, which lost 1 base and 5 bases, there was a span of 11 bases. The CDR3 region is CASSLFSPMTEAFF. Here the CDR3 DNA reads TGTGCCAGCAGTTTATTCTCCCCGATGACTGAAGCTTTCTTT.